The clone carrying this T cell receptor beta chain was recorded once. The antigen is unknown. These data belong to a study of persistence of HIV-infected CD4 T cells. The libraries were made with immunoSEQ version 4 in survey mode. Assay used: immunoSEQ multiplex PCR; TCRdb lists only in-frame clones, some missing. The repertoire holds 50,000 or so clones, with more than 60% as singletons. The study, taken as a whole, reports: CMV- and Gag-responding cells had lower TCRbeta richness than CD3/CD28-responding cells. Antigen-responding cells were enriched for degenerate expanded CDR3beta sequences.

The stimulus was lysate of CMV-infected fibroblasts, around 10 ug/mL. Memory cells lacking CD40L and CD69 with high CD45RO were sorted. The CDR3 contains 15 residues. The V end lost 7 bases, the J end lost 0 bases, and 13 bases lay between the germline ends. Germline V gene sequence: CDR1 LNHDA, CDR2 SQIVND (reference sequence). The sequences come from CD4+ T cells sorted from PBMCs after approximately 19-hour stimulation, collected from a patient who received antiretroviral therapy. The chain combines TRBV19 with TRBJ1-5; unclear D gene. This TCR came from an adult man with HIV who was CMV-seropositive. The CDR3 sequence is CASTVSGYSNQPQHF. Here the CDR3 DNA reads TGTGCCAGTACTGTAAGTGGGTATAGCAATCAGCCCCAGCATTTT.